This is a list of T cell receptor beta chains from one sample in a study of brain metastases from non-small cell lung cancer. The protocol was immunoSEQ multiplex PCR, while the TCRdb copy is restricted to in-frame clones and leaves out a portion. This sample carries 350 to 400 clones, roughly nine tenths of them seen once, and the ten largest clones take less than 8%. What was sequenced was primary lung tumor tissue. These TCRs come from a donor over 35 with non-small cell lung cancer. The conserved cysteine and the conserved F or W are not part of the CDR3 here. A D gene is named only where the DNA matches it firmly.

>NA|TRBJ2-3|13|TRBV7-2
ASSSRSADRDTQY
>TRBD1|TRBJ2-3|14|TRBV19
ASSTSGTGRTDTQY
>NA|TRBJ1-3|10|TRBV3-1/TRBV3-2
ASSQERNTIY
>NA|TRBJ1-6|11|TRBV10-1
ASSETGRTPLH
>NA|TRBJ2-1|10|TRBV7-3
ASSLAAGMQF
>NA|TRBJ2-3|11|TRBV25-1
ASSELYTDTQY
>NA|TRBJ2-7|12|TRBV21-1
ASRTTSTSYEQY
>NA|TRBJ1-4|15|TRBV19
ASSKEAAGGRTEKLF
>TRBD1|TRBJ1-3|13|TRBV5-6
ASSYPGGSGNTIY
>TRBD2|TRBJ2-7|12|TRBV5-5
ASSSGLAGGEQY
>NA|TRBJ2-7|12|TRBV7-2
ASSLVPVSYEQY
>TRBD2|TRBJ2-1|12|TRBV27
ASSLGLAGDEQF
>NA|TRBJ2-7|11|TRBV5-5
ASSFGSSYEQY
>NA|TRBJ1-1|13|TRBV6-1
ASSDPGAPNTEAF
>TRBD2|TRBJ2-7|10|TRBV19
ASKTSGNEQY
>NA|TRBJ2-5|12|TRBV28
ASTTPGYGETQY
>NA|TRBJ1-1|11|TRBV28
ASSPLRETEAF
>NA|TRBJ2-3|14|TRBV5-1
ASSLFPGDSGDTQY
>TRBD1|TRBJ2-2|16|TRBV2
ASSDALDRVENTGELF
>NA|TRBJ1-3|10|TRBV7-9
ASSLIRNTIY
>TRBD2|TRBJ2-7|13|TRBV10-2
ASKGLAGSSYEQY
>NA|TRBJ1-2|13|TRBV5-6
ASSRIQTTGLGYT